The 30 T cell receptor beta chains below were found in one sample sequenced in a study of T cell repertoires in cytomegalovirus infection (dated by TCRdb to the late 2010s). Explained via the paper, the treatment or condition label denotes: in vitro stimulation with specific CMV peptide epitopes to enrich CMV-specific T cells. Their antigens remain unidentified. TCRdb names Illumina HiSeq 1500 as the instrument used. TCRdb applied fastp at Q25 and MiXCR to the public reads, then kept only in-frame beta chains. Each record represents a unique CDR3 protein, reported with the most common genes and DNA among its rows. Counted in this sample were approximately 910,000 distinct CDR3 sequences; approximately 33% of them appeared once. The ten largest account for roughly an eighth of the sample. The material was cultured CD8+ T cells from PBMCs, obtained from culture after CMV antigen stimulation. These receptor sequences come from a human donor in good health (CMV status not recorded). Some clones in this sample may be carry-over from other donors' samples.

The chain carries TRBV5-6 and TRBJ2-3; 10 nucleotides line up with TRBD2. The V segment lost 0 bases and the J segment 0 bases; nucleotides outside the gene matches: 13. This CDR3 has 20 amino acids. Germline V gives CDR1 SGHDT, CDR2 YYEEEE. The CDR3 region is CASSLVLRTSGPTSTDTQYF. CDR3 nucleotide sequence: TGTGCCAGCAGCTTGGTACTTCGGACTAGCGGACCTACTAGCACAGATACGCAGTATTTT. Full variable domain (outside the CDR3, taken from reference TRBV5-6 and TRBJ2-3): DAGVTQSPTHLIKTRGQQVTLRCSPKSGHDTVSWYQQALGQGPQFIFQYYEEEERQRGNFPDRFSGHQFPNYSSELNVNALLLGDSALYLCASSLVLRTSGPTSTDTQYFGPGTRLTVL.

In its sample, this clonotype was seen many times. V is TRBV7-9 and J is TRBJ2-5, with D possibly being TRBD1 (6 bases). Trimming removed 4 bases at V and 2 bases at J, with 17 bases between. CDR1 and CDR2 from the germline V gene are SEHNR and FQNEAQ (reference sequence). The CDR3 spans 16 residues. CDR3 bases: TGTGCCAGCAGCTCCGTCAGACAGGAGAGTCAAGAGACCCAGTACTTC. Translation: CASSSVRQESQETQYF.

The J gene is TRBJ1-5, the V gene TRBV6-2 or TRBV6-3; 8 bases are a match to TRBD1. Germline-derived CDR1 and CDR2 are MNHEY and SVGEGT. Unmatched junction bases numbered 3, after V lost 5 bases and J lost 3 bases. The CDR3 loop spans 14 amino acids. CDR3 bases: TGTGCCAGCAGTAAGACAGGGGACAATCAGCCCCAGCATTTT. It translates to CASSKTGDNQPQHF.

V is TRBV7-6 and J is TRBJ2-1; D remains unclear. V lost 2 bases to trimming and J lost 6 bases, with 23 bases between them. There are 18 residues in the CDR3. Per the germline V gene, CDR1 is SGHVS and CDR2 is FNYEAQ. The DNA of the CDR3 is TGTGCCAGCAGCTTACGTTTTAAGGGCGCCTCTTCAGGCAATGAGCAGTTCTTC. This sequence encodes CASSLRFKGASSGNEQFF.

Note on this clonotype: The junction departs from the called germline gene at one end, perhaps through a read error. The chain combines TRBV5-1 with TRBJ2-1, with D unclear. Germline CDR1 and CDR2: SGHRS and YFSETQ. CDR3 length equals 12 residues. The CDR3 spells CASSRDNDEQFF. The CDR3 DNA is TGTGCCAGCAGTCGTGACAACGATGAGCAGTTCTTC.

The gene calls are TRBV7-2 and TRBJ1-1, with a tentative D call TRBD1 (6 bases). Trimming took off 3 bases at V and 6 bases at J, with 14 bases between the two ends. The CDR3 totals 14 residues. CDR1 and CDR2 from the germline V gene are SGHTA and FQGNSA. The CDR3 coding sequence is TGTGCCAGCAGCTTTGGTCCGGGGGCCTCTGAAGCTTTCTTT. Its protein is CASSFGPGASEAFF.

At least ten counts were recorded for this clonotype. The CDR3 here is CASSLQLAENTQYF. In nucleotides, the CDR3 is TGTGCCAGCAGCTTACAACTAGCGGAAAATACGCAGTATTTT. V and J are TRBV7-8 and TRBJ2-3; 8 nucleotides match TRBD2. Germline V gives CDR1 SGHVS, CDR2 FQNEAQ. After removal of 2 bases from V and 7 bases from J, the junction contained 5 bases not matched to a gene. The CDR3 covers 14 residues.

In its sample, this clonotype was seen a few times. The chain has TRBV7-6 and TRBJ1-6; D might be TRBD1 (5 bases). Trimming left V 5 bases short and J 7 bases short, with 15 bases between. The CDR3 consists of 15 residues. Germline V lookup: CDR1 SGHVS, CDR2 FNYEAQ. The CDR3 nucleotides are TGTGCCAGCAGCCTCGACAGATACCTCAATTCACCCCTCCACTTT. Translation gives CASSLDRYLNSPLHF.

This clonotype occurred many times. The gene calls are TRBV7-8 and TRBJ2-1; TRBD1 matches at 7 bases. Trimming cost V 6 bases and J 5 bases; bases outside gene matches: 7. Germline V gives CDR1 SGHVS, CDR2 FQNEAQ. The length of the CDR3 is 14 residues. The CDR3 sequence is CASRPRTGDNEQFF. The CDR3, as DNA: TGTGCCAGCAGGCCCCGTACAGGGGACAATGAGCAGTTCTTC.

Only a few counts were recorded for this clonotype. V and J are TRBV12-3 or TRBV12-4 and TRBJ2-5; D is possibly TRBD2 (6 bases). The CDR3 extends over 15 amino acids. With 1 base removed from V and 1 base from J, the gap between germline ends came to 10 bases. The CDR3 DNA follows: TGTGCCAGCAGTTTAGGGCGGGGAACCCAAGAGACCCAGTACTTC. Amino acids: CASSLGRGTQETQYF.

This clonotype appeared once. CDR3 nucleotides: TGTGCCAGCTCACCACGGGATCAAACCGGCGGCTACACCTTC. It translates to CASSPRDQTGGYTF. This chain uses TRBV18 with TRBJ1-2, with D hard to call. Per the germline V gene, CDR1 is KGHSH and CDR2 is LQKENI. Trimming cost V 1 base and J 8 bases, with 14 bases left between them. The CDR3 has 14 residues.

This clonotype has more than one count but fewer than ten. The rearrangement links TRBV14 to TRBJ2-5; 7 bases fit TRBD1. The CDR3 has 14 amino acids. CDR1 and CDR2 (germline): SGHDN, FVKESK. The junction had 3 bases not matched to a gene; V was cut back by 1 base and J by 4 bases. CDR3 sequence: CASSQGRDRETQYF. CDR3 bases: TGTGCCAGCAGCCAAGGCCGGGACAGAGAGACCCAGTACTTC.

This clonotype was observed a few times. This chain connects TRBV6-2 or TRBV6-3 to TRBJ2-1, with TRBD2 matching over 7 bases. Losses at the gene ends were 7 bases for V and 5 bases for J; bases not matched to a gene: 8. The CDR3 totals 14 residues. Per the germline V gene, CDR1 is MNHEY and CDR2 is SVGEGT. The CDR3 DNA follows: TGTGCCAGCACCGCCGGTACTAGCGACAATGAGCAGTTCTTC. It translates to CASTAGTSDNEQFF.

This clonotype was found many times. In nucleotides, the CDR3 is TGTGCCAGCAGCCCACGGGACGCACACGAGCAGTACGTC. Translating it yields CASSPRDAHEQYV. V is TRBV7-9 and J is TRBJ2-7; D might be TRBD1 or TRBD2, each matching 5 bases. CDR3 length: 13 amino acids. V gave up 5 bases and J gave up 5 bases, with 13 bases separating them. CDR1 SEHNR and CDR2 FQNEAQ come from the germline V gene (reference sequence).

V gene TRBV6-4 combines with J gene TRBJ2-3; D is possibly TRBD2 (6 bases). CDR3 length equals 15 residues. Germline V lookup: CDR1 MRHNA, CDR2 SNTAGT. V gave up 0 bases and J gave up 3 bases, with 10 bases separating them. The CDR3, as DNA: TGTGCCAGCAGTGACTCTAGACTAGGAACAGATACGCAGTATTTT. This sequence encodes CASSDSRLGTDTQYF.

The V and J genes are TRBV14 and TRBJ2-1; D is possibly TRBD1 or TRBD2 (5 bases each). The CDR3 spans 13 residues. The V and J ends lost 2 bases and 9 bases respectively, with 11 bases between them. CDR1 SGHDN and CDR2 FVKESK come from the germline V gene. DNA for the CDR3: TGTGCCAGCAGCCAATCTTCAGGGAGTGAGCAGTTCTTC. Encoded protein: CASSQSSGSEQFF.

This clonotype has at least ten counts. CDR3 nucleotides: TGTGCCAGCAGTTTTAACTACCAAGAGACCCAGTACTTC. Translating gives CASSFNYQETQYF. J is TRBJ2-5 and V is TRBV12-3 or TRBV12-4; D gene ambiguous. With 3 bases removed from V and 0 bases from J, the gap between germline ends came to 5 bases. The CDR3 length is 13 residues.

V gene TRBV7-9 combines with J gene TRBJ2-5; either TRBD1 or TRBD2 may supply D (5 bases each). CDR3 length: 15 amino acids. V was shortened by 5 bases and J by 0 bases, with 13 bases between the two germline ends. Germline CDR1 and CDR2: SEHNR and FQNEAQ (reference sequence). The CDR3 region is CASSPPGRHQETQYF. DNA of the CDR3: TGTGCCAGCAGCCCCCCGGGACGGCACCAAGAGACCCAGTACTTC.

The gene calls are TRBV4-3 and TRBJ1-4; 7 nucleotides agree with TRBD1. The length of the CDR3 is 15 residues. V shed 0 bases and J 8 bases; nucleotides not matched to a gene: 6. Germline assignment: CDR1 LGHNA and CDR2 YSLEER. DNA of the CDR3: TGCGCCAGCAGCCAAGAATGGCAGGGGGTAGAAAAACTGTTTTTT. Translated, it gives CASSQEWQGVEKLFF.

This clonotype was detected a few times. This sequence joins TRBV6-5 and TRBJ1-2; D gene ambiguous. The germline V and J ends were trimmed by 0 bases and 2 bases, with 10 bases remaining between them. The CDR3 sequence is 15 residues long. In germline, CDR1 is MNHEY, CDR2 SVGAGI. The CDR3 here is CASSYSSGANYGYTF. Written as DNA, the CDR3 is TGTGCCAGCAGTTACTCGAGCGGTGCGAACTATGGCTACACCTTC.

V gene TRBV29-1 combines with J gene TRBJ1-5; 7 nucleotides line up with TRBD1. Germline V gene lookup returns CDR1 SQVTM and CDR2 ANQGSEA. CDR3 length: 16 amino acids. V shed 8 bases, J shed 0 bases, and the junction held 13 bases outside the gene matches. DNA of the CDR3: TGCAGCCCTTTATTGATTAGGGGGCCTAGCAATCAGCCCCAGCATTTT. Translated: CSPLLIRGPSNQPQHF.

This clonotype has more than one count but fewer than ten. For the CDR3, the DNA is TGTGCCAGCAGTTACGGAGGAGAGAACTATGGCTACACCTTC. It specifies CASSYGGENYGYTF. The gene calls are TRBV6-6 and TRBJ1-2, with D unresolved. The germline CDR1 and CDR2 sequences are MNHNY and SVGAGI (reference sequence). This CDR3 spans 14 amino acids. V lost 2 bases and J lost 2, with 9 bases in between.

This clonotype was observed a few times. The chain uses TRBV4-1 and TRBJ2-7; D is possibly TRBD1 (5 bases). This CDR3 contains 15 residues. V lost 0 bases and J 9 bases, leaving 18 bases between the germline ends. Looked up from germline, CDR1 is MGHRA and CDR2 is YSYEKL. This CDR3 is CASSQEGQGSSGQYF. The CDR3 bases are TGCGCCAGCAGCCAAGAAGGCCAGGGTAGTTCAGGGCAGTACTTC.

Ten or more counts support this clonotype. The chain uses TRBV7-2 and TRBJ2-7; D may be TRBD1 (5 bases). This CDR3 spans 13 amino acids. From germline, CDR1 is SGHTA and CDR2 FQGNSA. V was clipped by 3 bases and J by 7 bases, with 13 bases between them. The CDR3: CASSLGLALEQYV. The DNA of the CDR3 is TGTGCCAGCAGCTTGGGGCTCGCGTTGGAGCAGTACGTC.

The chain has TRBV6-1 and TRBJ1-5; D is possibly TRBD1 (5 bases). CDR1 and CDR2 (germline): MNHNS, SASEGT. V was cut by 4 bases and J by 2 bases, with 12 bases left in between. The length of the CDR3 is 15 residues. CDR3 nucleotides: TGTGCCAGCAGTGCGACAGTTCGAGGCAATCAGCCCCAGCATTTT. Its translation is CASSATVRGNQPQHF.

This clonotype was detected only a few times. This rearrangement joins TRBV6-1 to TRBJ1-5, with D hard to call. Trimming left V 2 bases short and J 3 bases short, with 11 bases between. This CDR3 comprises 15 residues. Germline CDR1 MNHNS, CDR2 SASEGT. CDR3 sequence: CASSEIEGLNQPQHF. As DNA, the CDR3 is TGTGCCAGCAGTGAAATTGAGGGTCTCAATCAGCCCCAGCATTTT.

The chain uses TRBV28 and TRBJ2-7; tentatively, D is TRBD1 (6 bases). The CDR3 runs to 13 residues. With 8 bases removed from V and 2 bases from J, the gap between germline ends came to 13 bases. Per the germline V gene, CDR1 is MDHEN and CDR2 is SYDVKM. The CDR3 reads CASGHRDTYEQYV. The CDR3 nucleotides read TGTGCCAGCGGCCACCGGGACACCTACGAGCAGTACGTC.

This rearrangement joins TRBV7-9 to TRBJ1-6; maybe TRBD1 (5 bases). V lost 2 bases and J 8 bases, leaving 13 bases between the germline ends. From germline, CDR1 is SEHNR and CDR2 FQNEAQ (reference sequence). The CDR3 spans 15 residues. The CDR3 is CASSLRGRDYSPLHF. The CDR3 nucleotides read TGTGCCAGCAGCTTAAGGGGCAGGGATTATTCACCCCTCCACTTT.

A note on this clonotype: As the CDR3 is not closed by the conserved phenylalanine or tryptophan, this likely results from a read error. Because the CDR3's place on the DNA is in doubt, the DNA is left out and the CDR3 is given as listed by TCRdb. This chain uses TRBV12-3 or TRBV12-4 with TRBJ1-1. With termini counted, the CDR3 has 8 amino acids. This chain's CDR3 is CATRSSSN.

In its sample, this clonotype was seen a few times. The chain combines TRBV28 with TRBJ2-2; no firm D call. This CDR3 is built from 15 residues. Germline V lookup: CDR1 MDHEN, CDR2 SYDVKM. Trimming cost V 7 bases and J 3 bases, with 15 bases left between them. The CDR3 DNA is TGTGCCAGCATTCCAAGTCACACGGACACCGGGGAGCTGTTTTTT. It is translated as CASIPSHTDTGELFF.